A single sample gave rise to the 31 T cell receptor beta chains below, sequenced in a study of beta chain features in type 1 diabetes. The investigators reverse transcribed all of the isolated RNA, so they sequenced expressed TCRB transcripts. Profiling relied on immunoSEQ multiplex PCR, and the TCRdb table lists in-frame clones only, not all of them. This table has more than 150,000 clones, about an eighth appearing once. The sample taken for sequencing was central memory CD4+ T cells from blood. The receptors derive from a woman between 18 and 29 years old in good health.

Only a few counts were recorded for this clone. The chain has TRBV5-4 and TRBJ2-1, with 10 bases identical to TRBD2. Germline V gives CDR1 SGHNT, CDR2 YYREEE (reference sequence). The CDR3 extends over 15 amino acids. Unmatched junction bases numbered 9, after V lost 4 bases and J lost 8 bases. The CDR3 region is CASSESGRALYEQFF. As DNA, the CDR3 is TGTGCCAGCAGCGAGAGCGGGAGGGCCCTCTATGAGCAGTTCTTC.

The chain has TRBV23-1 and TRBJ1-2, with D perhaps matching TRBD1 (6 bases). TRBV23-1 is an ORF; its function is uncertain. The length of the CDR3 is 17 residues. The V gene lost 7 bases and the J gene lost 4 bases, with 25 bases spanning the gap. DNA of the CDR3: TGCGCCAGCATTCGACAGGACCATATAAACATTTTCTATGGCTACACCTTC. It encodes CASIRQDHINIFYGYTF.

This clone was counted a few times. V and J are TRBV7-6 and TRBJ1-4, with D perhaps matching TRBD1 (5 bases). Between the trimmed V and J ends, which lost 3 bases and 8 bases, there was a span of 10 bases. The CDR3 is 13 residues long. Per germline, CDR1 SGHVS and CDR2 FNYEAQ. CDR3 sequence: CASSFQGGEKLFF. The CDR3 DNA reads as TGTGCCAGCAGCTTTCAGGGAGGCGAAAAACTGTTTTTT.

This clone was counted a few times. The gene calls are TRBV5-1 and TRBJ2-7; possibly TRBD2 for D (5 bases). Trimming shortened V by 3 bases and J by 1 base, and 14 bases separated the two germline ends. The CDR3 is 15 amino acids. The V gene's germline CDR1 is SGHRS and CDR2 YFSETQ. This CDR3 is CASSSSGRGSYEQYF. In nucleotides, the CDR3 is TGCGCCAGCAGCTCGTCCGGCCGAGGGTCCTACGAGCAGTACTTC.

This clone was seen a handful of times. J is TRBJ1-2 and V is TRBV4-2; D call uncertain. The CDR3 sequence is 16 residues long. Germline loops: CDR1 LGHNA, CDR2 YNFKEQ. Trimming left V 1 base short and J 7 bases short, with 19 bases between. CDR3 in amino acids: CASSQGRTESLSGYTF. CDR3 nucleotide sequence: TGTGCCAGCAGCCAAGGGAGGACGGAAAGCCTCAGTGGCTACACCTTC.

The CDR3: CASSVGAPSYEQYF. CDR3 bases: TGTGCCAGTAGTGTGGGGGCACCGTCCTACGAGCAGTACTTC. The rearrangement joins TRBV19 to TRBJ2-7, with TRBD1 as a possible D gene (6 bases). The CDR3 consists of 14 residues. Germline V lookup: CDR1 LNHDA, CDR2 SQIVND (reference sequence). Deletions cut 5 bases from V and 1 base from J, with 12 bases between.

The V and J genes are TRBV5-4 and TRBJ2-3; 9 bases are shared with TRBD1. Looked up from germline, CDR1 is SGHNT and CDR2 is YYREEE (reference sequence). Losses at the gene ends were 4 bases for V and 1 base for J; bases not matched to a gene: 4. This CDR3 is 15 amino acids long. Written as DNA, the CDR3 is TGTGCCAGCAGCCTGCGGACAGGGGGCACAGATACGCAGTATTTT. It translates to CASSLRTGGTDTQYF.

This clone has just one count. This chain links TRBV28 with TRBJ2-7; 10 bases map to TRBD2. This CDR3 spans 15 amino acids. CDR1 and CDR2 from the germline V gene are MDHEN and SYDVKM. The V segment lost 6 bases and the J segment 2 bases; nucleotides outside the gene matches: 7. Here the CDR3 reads CASSFLAGVPYEQYF. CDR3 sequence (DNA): TGTGCCAGCAGCTTCCTAGCGGGGGTTCCCTACGAGCAGTACTTC.

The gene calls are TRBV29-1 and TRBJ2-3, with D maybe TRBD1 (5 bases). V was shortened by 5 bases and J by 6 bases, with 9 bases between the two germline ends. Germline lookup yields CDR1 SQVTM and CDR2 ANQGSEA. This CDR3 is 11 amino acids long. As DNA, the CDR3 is TGCAGCGTTAAGTACAGGGATACGCAGTATTTT. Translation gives CSVKYRDTQYF.

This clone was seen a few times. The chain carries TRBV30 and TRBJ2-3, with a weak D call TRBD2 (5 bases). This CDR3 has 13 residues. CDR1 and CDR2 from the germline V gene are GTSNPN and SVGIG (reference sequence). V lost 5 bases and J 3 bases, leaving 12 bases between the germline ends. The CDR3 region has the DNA TGTGCCTGGGAGGGAACAAGGACAGATACGCAGTATTTT. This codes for CAWEGTRTDTQYF.

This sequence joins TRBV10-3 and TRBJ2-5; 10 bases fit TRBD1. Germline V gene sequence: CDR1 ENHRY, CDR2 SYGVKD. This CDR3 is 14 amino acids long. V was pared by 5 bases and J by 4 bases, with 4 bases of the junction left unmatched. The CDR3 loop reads CAISTGTGVETQYF. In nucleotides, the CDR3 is TGTGCCATCAGTACCGGGACAGGGGTAGAGACCCAGTACTTC.

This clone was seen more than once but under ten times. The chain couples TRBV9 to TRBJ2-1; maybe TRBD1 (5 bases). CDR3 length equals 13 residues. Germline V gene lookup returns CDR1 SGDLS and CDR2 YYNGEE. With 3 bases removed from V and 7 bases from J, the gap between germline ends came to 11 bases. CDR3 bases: TGTGCCAGCAGCGGATACAGGCAAAATGAGCAGTTCTTC. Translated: CASSGYRQNEQFF.

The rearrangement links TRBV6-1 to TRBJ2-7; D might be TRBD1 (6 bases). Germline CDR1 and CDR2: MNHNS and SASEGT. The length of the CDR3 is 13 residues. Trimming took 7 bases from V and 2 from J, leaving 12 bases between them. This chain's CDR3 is CASTGTLTYEQYF. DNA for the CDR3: TGTGCCAGCACCGGGACACTTACCTACGAGCAGTACTTC.

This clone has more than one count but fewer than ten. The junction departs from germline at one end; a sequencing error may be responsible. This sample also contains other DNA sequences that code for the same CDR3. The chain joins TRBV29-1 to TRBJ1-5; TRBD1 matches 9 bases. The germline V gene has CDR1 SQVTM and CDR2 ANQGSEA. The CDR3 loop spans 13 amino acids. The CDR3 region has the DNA TGCAGCGTGACAGGGGGGGACAATCAGCCTCAGCATTTT. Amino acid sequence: CSVTGGDNQPQHF.

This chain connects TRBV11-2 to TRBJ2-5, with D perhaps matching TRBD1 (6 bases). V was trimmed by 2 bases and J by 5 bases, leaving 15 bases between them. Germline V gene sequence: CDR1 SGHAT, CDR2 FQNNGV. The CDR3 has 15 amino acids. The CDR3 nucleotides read TGTGCCAGCAGCTTACAGGGACACCGCGAGGAGACCCAGTACTTC. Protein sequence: CASSLQGHREETQYF.

CDR3 nucleotide sequence: TGCGCCAGCAGCATCACTAGCGCCGCGAACACCGGGGAGCTGTTTTTT. It is translated as CASSITSAANTGELFF. This rearrangement joins TRBV5-1 to TRBJ2-2; TRBD2 agrees at 7 bases. Germline V CDR1 and CDR2: SGHRS, YFSETQ. The J segment lost 0 bases and the V segment lost 4 bases, leaving 6 bases of the junction unmatched. The CDR3 runs 16 residues.

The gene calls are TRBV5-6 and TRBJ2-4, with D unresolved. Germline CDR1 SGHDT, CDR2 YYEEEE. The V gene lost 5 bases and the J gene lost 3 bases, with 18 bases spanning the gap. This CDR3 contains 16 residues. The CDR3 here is CASSYRVVVDKNIQYF. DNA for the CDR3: TGTGCCAGCAGTTACAGAGTGGTGGTGGACAAAAACATTCAGTACTTC.

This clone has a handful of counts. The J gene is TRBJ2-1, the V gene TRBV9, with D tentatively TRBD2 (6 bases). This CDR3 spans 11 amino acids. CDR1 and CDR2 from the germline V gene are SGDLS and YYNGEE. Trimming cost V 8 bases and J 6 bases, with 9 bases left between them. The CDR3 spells CASRGFNEQFF. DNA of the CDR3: TGTGCCAGTCGGGGGTTCAATGAGCAGTTCTTC.

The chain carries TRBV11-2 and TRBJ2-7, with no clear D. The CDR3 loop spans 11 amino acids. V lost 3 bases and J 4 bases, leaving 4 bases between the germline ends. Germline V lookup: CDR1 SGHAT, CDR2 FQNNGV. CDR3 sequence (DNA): TGTGCCAGCAGCTTCCAGTACGAGCAGTACTTC. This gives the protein CASSFQYEQYF.

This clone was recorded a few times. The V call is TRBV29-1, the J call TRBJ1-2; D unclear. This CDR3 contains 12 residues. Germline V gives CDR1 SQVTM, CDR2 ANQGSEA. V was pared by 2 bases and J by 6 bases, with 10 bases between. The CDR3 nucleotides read TGCAGCGTTGAATCGCAGACTCATGGCTACACCTTC. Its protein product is CSVESQTHGYTF.

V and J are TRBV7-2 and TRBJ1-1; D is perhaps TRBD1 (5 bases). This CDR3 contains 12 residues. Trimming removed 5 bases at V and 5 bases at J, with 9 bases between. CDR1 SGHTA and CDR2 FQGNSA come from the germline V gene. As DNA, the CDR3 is TGTGCCAGCAGCCCCCGGGGGACTGAAGCTTTCTTT. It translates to CASSPRGTEAFF.

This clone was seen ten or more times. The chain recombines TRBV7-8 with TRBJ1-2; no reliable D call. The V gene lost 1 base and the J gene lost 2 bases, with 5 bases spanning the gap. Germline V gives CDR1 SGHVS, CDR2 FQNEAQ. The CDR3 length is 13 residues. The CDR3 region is CASSLDINYGYTF. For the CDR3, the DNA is TGTGCCAGCAGCTTAGATATAAACTATGGCTACACCTTC. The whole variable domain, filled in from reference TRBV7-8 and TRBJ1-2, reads GAGVSQSPRYKVAKRGQDVALRCDPISGHVSLFWYQQALGQGPEFLTYFQNEAQLDKSGLPSDRFFAERPEGSVSTLKIQRTQQEDSAVYLCASSLDINYGYTFGSGTRLTVV.

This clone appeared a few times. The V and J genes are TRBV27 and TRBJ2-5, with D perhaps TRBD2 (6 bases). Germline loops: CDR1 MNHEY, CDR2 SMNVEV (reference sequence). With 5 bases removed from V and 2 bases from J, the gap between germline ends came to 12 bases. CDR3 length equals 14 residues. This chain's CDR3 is CASSPPGLQETQYF. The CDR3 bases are TGTGCCAGCAGTCCGCCAGGACTACAAGAGACCCAGTACTTC.

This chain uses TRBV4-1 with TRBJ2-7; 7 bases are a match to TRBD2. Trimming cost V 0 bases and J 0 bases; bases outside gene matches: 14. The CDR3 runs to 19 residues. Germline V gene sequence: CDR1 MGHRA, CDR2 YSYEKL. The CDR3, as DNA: TGCGCCAGCAGCCAAGAAGGAATCGGGTCGGGAGGACCCTCCTACGAGCAGTACTTC. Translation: CASSQEGIGSGGPSYEQYF.

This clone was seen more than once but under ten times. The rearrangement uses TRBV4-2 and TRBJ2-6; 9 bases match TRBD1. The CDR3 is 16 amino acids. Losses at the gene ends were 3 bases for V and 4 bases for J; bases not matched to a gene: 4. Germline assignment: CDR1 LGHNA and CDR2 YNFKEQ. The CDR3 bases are TGTGCCAGCAGCCAGGGACAGGGTTCCGGGGCCAACGTCCTGACTTTC. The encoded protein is CASSQGQGSGANVLTF.

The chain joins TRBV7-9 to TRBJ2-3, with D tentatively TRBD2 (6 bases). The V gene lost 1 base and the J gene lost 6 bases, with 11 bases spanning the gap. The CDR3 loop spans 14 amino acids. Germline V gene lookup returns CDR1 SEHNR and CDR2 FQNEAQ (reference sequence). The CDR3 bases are TGTGCCAGCAGCTTAGGCGGGAAAGGGGATACGCAGTATTTT. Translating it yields CASSLGGKGDTQYF.

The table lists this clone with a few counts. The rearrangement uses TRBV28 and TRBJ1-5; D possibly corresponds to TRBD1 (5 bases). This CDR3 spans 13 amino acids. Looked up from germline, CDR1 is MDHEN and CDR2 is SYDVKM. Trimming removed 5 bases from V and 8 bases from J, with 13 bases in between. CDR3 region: CASSDQGFEPQHF. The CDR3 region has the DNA TGTGCCAGCAGTGACCAGGGATTTGAGCCCCAGCATTTT.

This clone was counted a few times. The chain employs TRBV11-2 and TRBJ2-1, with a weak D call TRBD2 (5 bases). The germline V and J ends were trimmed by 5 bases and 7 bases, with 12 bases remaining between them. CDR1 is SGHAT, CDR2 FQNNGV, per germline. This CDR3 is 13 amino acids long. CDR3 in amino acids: CASSTYLANEQFF. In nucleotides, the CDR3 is TGTGCCAGCAGCACTTACCTAGCAAATGAGCAGTTCTTC.

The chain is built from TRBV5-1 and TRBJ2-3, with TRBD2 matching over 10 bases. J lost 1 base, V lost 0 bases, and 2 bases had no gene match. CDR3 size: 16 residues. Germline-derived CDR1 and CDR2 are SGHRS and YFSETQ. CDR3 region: CASSLALAGGTDTQYF. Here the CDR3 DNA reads TGCGCCAGCAGCTTGGCCCTAGCGGGGGGCACAGATACGCAGTATTTT.

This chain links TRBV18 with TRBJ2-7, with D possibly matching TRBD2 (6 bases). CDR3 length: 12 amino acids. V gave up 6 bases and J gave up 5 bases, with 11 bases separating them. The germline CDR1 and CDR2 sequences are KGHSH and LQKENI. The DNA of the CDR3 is TGTGCCAGCTCTCACAAGCGGGACGAGCAGTACTTC. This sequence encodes CASSHKRDEQYF.

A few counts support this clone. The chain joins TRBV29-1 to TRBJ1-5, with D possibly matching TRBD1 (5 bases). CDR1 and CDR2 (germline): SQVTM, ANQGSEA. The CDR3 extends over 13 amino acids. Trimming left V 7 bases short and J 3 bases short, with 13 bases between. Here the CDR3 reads CSGTAGDNQPQHF. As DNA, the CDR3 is TGCAGCGGGACGGCGGGGGACAATCAGCCCCAGCATTTT.